Here is one T cell receptor beta chain with its context. What it binds is not known. Germline assignment: CDR1 GTSNPN and CDR2 SVGIG (reference sequence). This CDR3 has 11 residues. Deletions cut 5 bases from V and 10 bases from J, with 11 bases between. The entry originates in a study of naive and memory T cell subsets. Study-wide findings and caveats: Especially in CD8 cells, naive repertoires contained a few larger clonotypes, possibly CD45RA-re-expressing memory cells.

Both TRBC1 and TRBC2 were covered by a beta constant-region primer of two equimolar oligonucleotides. Ligated cDNA was amplified by four rounds of PCR with nested alpha and beta constant-region primers and SP2. TCRdb recomputed calls from the UMI-ligation and nested PCR reads with MiXCR, one row per CDR3 protein. The data show more than 95,000 distinct CDR3 sequences, with roughly 15% seen just once and around 2.7% held by the top ten. This chain connects TRBV30 to TRBJ1-4; D possibly corresponds to TRBD1 (5 bases). The receptor was isolated from a human donor in good health. Sequenced sample: naive CD8+ T cells from blood. The DNA for the CDR3 is TGTGCCTGGGGCGCAGGGAGAAAACTGTTTTTT. Encoded protein: CAWGAGRKLFF.